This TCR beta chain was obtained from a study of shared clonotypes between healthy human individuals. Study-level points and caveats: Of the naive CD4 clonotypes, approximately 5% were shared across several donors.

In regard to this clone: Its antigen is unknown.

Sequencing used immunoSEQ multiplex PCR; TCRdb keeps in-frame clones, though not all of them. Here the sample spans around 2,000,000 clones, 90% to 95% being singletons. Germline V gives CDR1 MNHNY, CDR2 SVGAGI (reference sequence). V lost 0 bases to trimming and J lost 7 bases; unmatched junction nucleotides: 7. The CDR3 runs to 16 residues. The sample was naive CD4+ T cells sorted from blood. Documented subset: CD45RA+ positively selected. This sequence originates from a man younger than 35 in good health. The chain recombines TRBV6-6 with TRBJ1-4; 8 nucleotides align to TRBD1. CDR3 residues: CASSYSRGTGGEKLFF. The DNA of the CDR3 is TGTGCCAGCAGTTACTCTAGGGGGACAGGAGGTGAAAAACTGTTTTTT.